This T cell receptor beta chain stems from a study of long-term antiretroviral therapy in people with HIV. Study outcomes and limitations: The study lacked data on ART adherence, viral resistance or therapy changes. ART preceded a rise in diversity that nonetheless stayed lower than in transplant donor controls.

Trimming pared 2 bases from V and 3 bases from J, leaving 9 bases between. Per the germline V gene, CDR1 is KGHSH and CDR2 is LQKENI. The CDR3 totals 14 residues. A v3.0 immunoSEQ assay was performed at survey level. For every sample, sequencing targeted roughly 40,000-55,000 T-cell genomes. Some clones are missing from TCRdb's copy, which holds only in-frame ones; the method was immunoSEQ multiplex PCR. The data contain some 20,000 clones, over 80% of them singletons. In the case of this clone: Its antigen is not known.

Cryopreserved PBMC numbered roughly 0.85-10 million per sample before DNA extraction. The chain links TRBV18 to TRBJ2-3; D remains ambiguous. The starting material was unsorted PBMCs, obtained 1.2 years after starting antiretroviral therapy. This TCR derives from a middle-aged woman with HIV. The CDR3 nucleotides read TGTGCCAGCTCACCAGTCTTGCGGACAGATACGCAGTATTTT. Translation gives CASSPVLRTDTQYF.